This T cell receptor (beta chain) was captured in a study of cytomegalovirus exposure and HLA in healthy donors. The study's findings and limits: Testing in vitro showed a few CMV-associated chains specific for CMV antigens. Some segments of the V type, notably TRBV6-2 and TRBV6-3, were excluded as indistinguishable.

Trimming removed 0 bases from V and 6 bases from J, with 14 bases in between. The CDR3 runs 15 residues. Per germline, CDR1 LGHNA and CDR2 YNFKEQ. Use of 60 Vbeta and 13 Jbeta primers characterized the PCR. TCRdb's table, derived via immunoSEQ multiplex PCR, lists solely in-frame clones and lacks some. Of about 110,000 clones listed, 80% to 85% are singletons. This clone has more than one count but fewer than ten. Its target is unknown. The sequenced sample was PBMCs. The chain uses TRBV4-2 and TRBJ1-2; possible D gene TRBD1, 5 bases. This clonotype was sampled from a woman aged 60-75 years in good health and CMV-seropositive. In nucleotides, the CDR3 is TGTGCCAGCAGCCAAGAGGGTGGGTGGGGGGATGGCTACACCTTC. This encodes CASSQEGGWGDGYTF.